This TCR beta chain was profiled in a study of blood T cell repertoires in COVID-19. On the study more broadly: COVID-19 samples, acute and convalescent, were from the United States, Italy and Spain.

Data came from immunoSEQ multiplex PCR; TCRdb stores just in-frame clones and leaves some out. The sample lists a few hundred thousand clones; approximately 90% were seen once. There are 15 residues in the CDR3. Deletions cut 0 bases from V and 4 bases from J, with 10 bases between. The germline V gene encodes CDR1 LNHNV and CDR2 YYDKDF (reference sequence). Sequencing input: PBMCs or T cells enriched from blood (not recorded which). The V call is TRBV15, the J call TRBJ1-3, with TRBD1 as a possible D gene (5 bases). The clonotype originates from a man aged 25 to 40 who had recovered from COVID-19. CDR3 residues: CATSRDPRGGNTIYF. The CDR3 DNA sequence: TGTGCCACCAGCAGAGACCCCCGGGGGGGAAACACCATATATTTT.